The 26 T cell receptor beta chains below come from one sample, sequenced in a study of cytomegalovirus exposure and HLA in healthy donors. The PCR was carried out with 60 Vbeta primers and 13 Jbeta primers. Method: immunoSEQ multiplex PCR; TCRdb's copy keeps in-frame clones and lacks some. The sample lists some 100,000 clones; 79% were seen once. Sequences were obtained from PBMCs. All receptors come from a male donor in good health and CMV-seropositive.

This chain links TRBV27 with TRBJ1-1; 8 nucleotides line up with TRBD1. This CDR3 comprises 15 residues. V was pared by 7 bases and J by 1 base, with 8 bases of the junction left unmatched. CDR1 and CDR2 (germline): MNHEY, SMNVEV (reference sequence). CDR3 region: CASKSRQGSNTEAFF. The DNA for the CDR3 is TGTGCCAGCAAGTCGAGACAGGGGTCGAACACTGAAGCTTTCTTT.

This chain uses TRBV25-1 with TRBJ1-5, with no clear D. Per the germline V gene, CDR1 is MGHDK and CDR2 is SYGVNS. This CDR3 is built from 16 residues. V was trimmed by 3 bases and J by 4 bases, leaving 16 bases between them. CDR3 residues: CASSDGRDLGNQPQHF. The CDR3 DNA follows: TGTGCCAGCAGTGACGGCCGGGATTTGGGTAATCAGCCCCAGCATTTT.

The chain combines TRBV14 with TRBJ1-1; no firm D call. The CDR3 consists of 12 residues. Germline assignment: CDR1 SGHDN and CDR2 FVKESK. Trimming took 4 bases from V and 4 from J, leaving 7 bases between them. CDR3 sequence reads: CASSRWSTEAFF. Written as DNA, the CDR3 is TGTGCCAGCAGCCGCTGGAGCACTGAAGCTTTCTTT.

The table lists this clone with a count of one. The chain joins TRBV6-5 to TRBJ2-7, with D tentatively TRBD1 (6 bases). CDR1 MNHEY and CDR2 SVGAGI come from the germline V gene. The CDR3 spans 16 residues. V dropped 2 bases and J dropped 4 bases, with 18 bases sitting between them. The CDR3 DNA reads TGTGCCAGCAGTTACCAGACCGGGTCGGACAGATACGAGCAGTACTTC. Translation gives CASSYQTGSDRYEQYF.

This chain joins TRBV7-9 and TRBJ2-5, with TRBD1 matching over 9 bases. The germline CDR1 and CDR2 sequences are SEHNR and FQNEAQ (reference sequence). After removal of 5 bases from V and 2 bases from J, the junction contained 6 bases not matched to a gene. The CDR3 covers 15 residues. The CDR3 region has the DNA TGTGCCAGCAGCCCCTCGGACAGGGGTCAAGAGACCCAGTACTTC. Translating it yields CASSPSDRGQETQYF.

The CDR3 region has the DNA TGTGCCAGCAGCGTAGCAGCGGGGGGTTACAATGAGCAGTTCTTC. It encodes CASSVAAGGYNEQFF. V usage is TRBV9 and J usage is TRBJ2-1, with TRBD2 identical over 9 bases. This CDR3 has 15 residues. CDR1 and CDR2 from the germline V gene are SGDLS and YYNGEE. J gave up 4 bases and V 0 bases, and 2 bases lay outside the gene matches.

This clone has just a few counts. The chain joins TRBV7-9 to TRBJ1-5, with TRBD1 matching over 9 bases. This CDR3 contains 13 residues. The germline V gene has CDR1 SEHNR and CDR2 FQNEAQ (reference sequence). Trimming took 5 bases from V and 7 from J; bases not matched to a gene: 3. CDR3 sequence reads: CASSGTGHQPQHF. In DNA, the CDR3 is TGTGCCAGCAGCGGGACAGGGCACCAGCCCCAGCATTTT.

The V and J genes are TRBV10-3 and TRBJ2-7, with a possible D match to TRBD1 (6 bases). The CDR3 has 12 amino acids. Germline loops: CDR1 ENHRY, CDR2 SYGVKD. Trimming stripped 4 bases from V and 4 bases from J, with 8 bases between. This CDR3 is CAISGDTYEQYF. CDR3 bases: TGTGCCATCAGTGGGGACACATACGAGCAGTACTTC.

V and J are TRBV5-8 and TRBJ1-1, with TRBD1 matching 7 bases. Germline CDR1 and CDR2: SGHTS and YDEGEE. V lost 4 bases, J lost 7 bases, and 13 bases stayed unmatched. The CDR3 consists of 15 residues. CDR3 DNA: TGTGCCAGCAGCCCCGGACAGGACCGGACCAATGAAGCTTTCTTT. Encoded protein: CASSPGQDRTNEAFF.

This chain joins TRBV30 and TRBJ2-1, with TRBD1 identical over 9 bases. Per the germline V gene, CDR1 is GTSNPN and CDR2 is SVGIG (reference sequence). The CDR3 has 15 amino acids. V gave up 3 bases and J gave up 2 bases; unmatched junction bases: 5. Here the CDR3 DNA reads TGTGCCTGGAGATACCGGGACAGGGCCTACAATGAGCAGTTCTTC. Its protein is CAWRYRDRAYNEQFF.

This clone showed up just a few times. V is TRBV30 and J is TRBJ1-1; TRBD1 aligns across 9 bases. This CDR3 region has 13 residues. Trimming at V came to 4 bases and at J to 3 bases, leaving 3 bases not matched to a gene. Germline V CDR1 and CDR2: GTSNPN, SVGIG (reference sequence). CDR3 bases: TGTGCCTGGACTCGGGACAGGGACACTGAAGCTTTCTTT. Translated: CAWTRDRDTEAFF.

The rearrangement links TRBV5-4 to TRBJ2-5; maybe TRBD1 (5 bases). The V gene's germline CDR1 is SGHNT and CDR2 YYREEE (reference sequence). Trimming shortened V by 4 bases and J by 5 bases, and 12 bases separated the two germline ends. This CDR3 has 13 residues. The CDR3 nucleotides are TGTGCCAGCAGCCCCGTGGGGCGGGAGACCCAGTACTTC. Translating it yields CASSPVGRETQYF.

The chain combines TRBV30 with TRBJ2-3, with D perhaps matching TRBD1 (5 bases). Trimming took 2 bases from V and 4 from J, leaving 7 bases between them. The CDR3 extends over 12 amino acids. In germline, CDR1 is GTSNPN, CDR2 SVGIG (reference sequence). Here the CDR3 reads CAWSQGSDTQYF. CDR3 DNA: TGTGCCTGGAGTCAGGGTTCAGATACGCAGTATTTT. Drawing the rest from reference TRBV30 and TRBJ2-3, the complete variable domain is SQTIHQWPATLVQPVGSPLSLECTVEGTSNPNLYWYRQAAGRGLQLLFYSVGIGQISSEVPQNLSASRPQDRQFILSSKKLLLSDSGFYLCAWSQGSDTQYFGPGTRLTVL.

Only one count was recorded for this clone. The V and J genes are TRBV7-3 and TRBJ1-2; D unclear. Between the trimmed V and J ends, which lost 4 bases and 1 base, there was a span of 10 bases. This CDR3 spans 14 amino acids. Germline CDR1 SGHTA, CDR2 FQGTGA. For the CDR3, the DNA is TGTGCCAGCAGCTCCGGACGGGATAACTATGGCTACACCTTC. This codes for CASSSGRDNYGYTF.

V is TRBV5-6 and J is TRBJ2-2; D may be TRBD2 (6 bases). This CDR3 region has 15 residues. V lost 2 bases and J 2 bases, leaving 10 bases between the germline ends. CDR1 SGHDT and CDR2 YYEEEE come from the germline V gene. CDR3 coding DNA: TGTGCCAGCAGCTTCGCGGGGACCAACACCGGGGAGCTGTTTTTT. Its translation: CASSFAGTNTGELFF. The entire variable domain, with the rest obtained from reference TRBV5-6 and TRBJ2-2, is as follows: DAGVTQSPTHLIKTRGQQVTLRCSPKSGHDTVSWYQQALGQGPQFIFQYYEEEERQRGNFPDRFSGHQFPNYSSELNVNALLLGDSALYLCASSFAGTNTGELFFGEGSRLTVL.

This clone showed up just a few times. This sequence joins TRBV30 and TRBJ1-1, with D perhaps TRBD1 (5 bases). The CDR3 is 13 amino acids. Trimming left V 4 bases short and J 1 base short, with 10 bases between. Germline V gene sequence: CDR1 GTSNPN, CDR2 SVGIG (reference sequence). The CDR3 sequence is CAWNSGRNTEAFF. CDR3 DNA: TGTGCCTGGAACTCAGGGCGGAACACTGAAGCTTTCTTT.

The chain employs TRBV7-2 and TRBJ2-3, with 12 bases aligning to TRBD2. CDR1 is SGHTA and CDR2 is FQGNSA in the germline V gene. The length of the CDR3 is 15 residues. Trimming at V came to 9 bases and at J to 2 bases, leaving 6 bases not matched to a gene. CDR3 amino acids: CASATSGGHTDTQYF. In DNA form, the CDR3 reads TGTGCCAGTGCGACTAGCGGGGGTCACACAGATACGCAGTATTTT.

V and J are TRBV4-1 and TRBJ1-1, with 10 bases fitting TRBD1. The junction had 6 bases not matched to a gene; V was cut back by 3 bases and J by 5 bases. There are 15 residues in the CDR3. The V gene's germline CDR1 is MGHRA and CDR2 YSYEKL. The CDR3 nucleotides are TGCGCCAGCAGCCAGGACGGACAGGGGGGAACTGAAGCTTTCTTT. Translated, it gives CASSQDGQGGTEAFF.

This clone was observed once. The chain is built from TRBV19 and TRBJ1-6; D uncertain. The CDR3 sequence is 15 residues long. Germline V gives CDR1 LNHDA, CDR2 SQIVND (reference sequence). Trimming left V 3 bases short and J 8 bases short, with 14 bases between. The CDR3 loop is CASSMFRGLDSPLHF. DNA of the CDR3: TGTGCCAGTAGTATGTTCCGGGGTTTGGATTCACCCCTCCACTTT.

This clone was recorded once. The CDR3 region is CASSPRGASYGELFF. CDR3 bases: TGTGCCAGCAGCCCTCGGGGAGCCTCTTACGGGGAGCTGTTTTTT. The chain uses TRBV4-2 and TRBJ2-2; the D gene is possibly TRBD2 (5 bases). The V and J ends lost 4 bases and 7 bases respectively, with 16 bases between them. CDR1 and CDR2 from the germline V gene are LGHNA and YNFKEQ. The CDR3 consists of 15 residues.

The CDR3 sequence: CASSEARQTNSNQPQHF. The CDR3 nucleotides are TGTGCCAGCAGTGAGGCCAGGCAAACCAATAGCAATCAGCCCCAGCATTTT. The J gene is TRBJ1-5, the V gene TRBV6-1; D not certain. The CDR3 is 17 residues long. Trimming removed 3 bases at V and 0 bases at J, with 15 bases between. Germline loops: CDR1 MNHNS, CDR2 SASEGT.

Concerning this clone: The same CDR3 arises from other DNA sequences in this sample as well. This chain uses TRBV7-9 with TRBJ2-3, with D unclear. Germline CDR1 is SEHNR and CDR2 is FQNEAQ (reference sequence). V was pared by 5 bases and J by 4 bases, with 10 bases between. CDR3 size: 13 residues. CDR3 amino acids: CASSPRGPDTQYF. The CDR3 nucleotides are TGTGCCAGCAGCCCGAGAGGTCCAGATACGCAGTATTTT.

The V and J genes are TRBV27 and TRBJ2-3, with 8 bases aligning to TRBD1. The ends lost 6 bases at V and 8 bases at J; junction bases unmatched: 4. The CDR3 covers 12 residues. Germline-derived CDR1 and CDR2 are MNHEY and SMNVEV (reference sequence). The CDR3 sequence: CASRPTGGTQYF. DNA of the CDR3: TGTGCCAGCAGGCCTACAGGGGGTACGCAGTATTTT.

The V call is TRBV19, the J call TRBJ2-7; 10 bases align to TRBD1. The CDR3 extends over 14 amino acids. V was clipped by 6 bases and J by 6 bases; unmatched bases: 8. From germline, CDR1 is LNHDA and CDR2 SQIVND (reference sequence). The CDR3 region is CASSQDRGRREQYF. The CDR3 region has the DNA TGTGCCAGTAGCCAAGACAGGGGGCGGCGCGAGCAGTACTTC.

The chain is built from TRBV5-4 and TRBJ1-2; D uncertain. The CDR3 is made up of 15 amino acids. Germline V gene data show CDR1 as SGHNT and CDR2 as YYREEE (reference sequence). Trimming took off 1 base at V and 1 base at J, with 11 bases between the two ends. The CDR3 region is CASSLWGGYNYGYTF. The CDR3 nucleotides are TGTGCCAGCAGCTTGTGGGGAGGGTATAACTATGGCTACACCTTC. The full variable domain, in which reference TRBV5-4 and TRBJ1-2 provide the parts outside the CDR3, is ETGVTQSPTHLIKTRGQQVTLRCSSQSGHNTVSWYQQALGQGPQFIFQYYREEENGRGNFPPRFSGLQFPNYSSELNVNALELDDSALYLCASSLWGGYNYGYTFGSGTRLTVV.

With regard to this clone: This same CDR3 is encoded by further DNA sequences in the sample. The chain combines TRBV5-1 with TRBJ2-5; 7 nucleotides agree with TRBD2. Trimming removed 0 bases from V and 2 bases from J; junction bases left unmatched: 4. The CDR3 loop spans 15 amino acids. Germline V gene data show CDR1 as SGHRS and CDR2 as YFSETQ. CDR3: CASSLAGRGQETQYF. The CDR3 DNA sequence: TGCGCCAGCAGCTTGGCGGGGCGGGGGCAAGAGACCCAGTACTTC.